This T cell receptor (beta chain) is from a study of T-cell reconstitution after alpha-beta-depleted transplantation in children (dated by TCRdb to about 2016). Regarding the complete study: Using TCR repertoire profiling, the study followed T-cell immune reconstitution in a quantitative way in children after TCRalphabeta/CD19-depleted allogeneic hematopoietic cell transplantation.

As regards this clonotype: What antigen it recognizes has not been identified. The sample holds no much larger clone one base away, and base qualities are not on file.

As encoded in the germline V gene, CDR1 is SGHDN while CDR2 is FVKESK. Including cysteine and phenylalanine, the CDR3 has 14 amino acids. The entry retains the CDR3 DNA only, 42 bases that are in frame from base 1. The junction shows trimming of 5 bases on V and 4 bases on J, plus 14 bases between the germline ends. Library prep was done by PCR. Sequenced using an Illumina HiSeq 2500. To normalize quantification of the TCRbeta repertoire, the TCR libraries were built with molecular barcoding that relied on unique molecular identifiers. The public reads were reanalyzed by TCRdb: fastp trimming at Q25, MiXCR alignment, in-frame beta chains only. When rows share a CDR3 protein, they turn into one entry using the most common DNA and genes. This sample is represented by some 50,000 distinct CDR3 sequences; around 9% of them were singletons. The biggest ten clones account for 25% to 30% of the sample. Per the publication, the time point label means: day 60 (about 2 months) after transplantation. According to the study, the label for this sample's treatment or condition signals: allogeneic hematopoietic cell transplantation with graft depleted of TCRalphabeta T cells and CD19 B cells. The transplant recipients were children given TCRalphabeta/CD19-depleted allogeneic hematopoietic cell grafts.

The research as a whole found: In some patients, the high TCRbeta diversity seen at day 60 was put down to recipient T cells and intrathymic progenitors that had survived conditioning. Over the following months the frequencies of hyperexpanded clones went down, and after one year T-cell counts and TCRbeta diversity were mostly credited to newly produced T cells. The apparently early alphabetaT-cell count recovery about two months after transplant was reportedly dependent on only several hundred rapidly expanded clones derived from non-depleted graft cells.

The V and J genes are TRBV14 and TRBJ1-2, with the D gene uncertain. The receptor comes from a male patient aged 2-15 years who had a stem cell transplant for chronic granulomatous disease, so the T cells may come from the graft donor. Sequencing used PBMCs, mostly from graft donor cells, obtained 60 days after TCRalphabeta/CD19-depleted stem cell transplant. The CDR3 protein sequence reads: CASSAPDGSYGYTF. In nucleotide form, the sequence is TGTGCCAGCAGCGCCCCGGACGGGTCCTATGGCTACACCTTC.